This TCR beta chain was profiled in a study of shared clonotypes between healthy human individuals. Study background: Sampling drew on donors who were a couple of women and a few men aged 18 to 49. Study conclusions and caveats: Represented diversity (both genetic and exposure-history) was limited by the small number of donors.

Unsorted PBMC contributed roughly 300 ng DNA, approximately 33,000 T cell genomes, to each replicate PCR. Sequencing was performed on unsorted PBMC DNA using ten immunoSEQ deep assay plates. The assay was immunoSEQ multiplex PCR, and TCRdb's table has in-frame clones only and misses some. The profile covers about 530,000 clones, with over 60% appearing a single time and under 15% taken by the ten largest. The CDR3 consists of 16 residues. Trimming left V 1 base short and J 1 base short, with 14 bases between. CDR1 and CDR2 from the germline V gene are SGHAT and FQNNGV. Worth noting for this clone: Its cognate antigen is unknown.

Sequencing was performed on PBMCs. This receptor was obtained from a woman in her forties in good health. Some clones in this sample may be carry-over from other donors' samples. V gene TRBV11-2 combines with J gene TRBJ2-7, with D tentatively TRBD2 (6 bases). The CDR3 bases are TGTGCCAGCAGCTTAGTCCGGGACTTAAAGTCCTACGAGCAGTACTTC. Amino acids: CASSLVRDLKSYEQYF.